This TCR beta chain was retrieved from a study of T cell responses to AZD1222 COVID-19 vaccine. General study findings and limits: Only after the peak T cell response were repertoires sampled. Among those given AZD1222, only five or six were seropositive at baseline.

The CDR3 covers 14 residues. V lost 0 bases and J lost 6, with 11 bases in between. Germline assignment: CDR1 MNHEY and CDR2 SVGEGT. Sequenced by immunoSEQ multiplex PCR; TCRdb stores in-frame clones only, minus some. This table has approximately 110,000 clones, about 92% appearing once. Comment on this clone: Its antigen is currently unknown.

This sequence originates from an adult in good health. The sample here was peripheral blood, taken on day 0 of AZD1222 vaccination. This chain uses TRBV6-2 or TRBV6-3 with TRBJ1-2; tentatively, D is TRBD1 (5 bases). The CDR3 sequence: CASSYSISGDGYTF. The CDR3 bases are TGTGCCAGCAGTTACTCGATTTCGGGGGATGGCTACACCTTC.